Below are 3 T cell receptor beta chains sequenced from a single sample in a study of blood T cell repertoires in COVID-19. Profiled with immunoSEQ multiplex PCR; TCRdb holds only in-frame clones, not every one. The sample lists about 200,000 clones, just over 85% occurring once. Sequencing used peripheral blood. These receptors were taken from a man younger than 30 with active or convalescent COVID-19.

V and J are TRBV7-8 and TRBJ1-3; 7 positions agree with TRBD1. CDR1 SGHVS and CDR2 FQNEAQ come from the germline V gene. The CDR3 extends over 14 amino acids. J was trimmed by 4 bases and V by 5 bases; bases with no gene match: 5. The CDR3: CASSQQGRGNTIYF. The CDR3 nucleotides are TGTGCCAGCAGCCAACAGGGGCGAGGAAACACCATATATTTT.

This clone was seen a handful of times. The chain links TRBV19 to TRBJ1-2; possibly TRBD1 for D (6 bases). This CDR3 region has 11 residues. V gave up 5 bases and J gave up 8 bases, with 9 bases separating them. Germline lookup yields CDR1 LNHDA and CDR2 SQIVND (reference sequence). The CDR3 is CASSAQGGYTF. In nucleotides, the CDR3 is TGTGCCAGTAGTGCCCAGGGGGGCTACACCTTC.

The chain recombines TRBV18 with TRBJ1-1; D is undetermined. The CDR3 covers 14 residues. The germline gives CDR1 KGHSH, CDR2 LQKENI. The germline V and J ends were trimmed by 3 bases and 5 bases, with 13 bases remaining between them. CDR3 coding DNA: TGTGCCAGCTCACCTGACCACGGCGGGACTGAAGCTTTCTTT. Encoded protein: CASSPDHGGTEAFF.